The clone carrying this T cell receptor (beta chain) was seen at least ten times. V was pared by 3 bases and J by 4 bases, with 9 bases between. Looked up from germline, CDR1 is SEHNR and CDR2 is FQNEAQ (reference sequence). The CDR3 runs to 13 residues. The record originates from a study of T cells in Graves' hyperthyroidism and ophthalmopathy. Researchers barred patients who had uncontrolled infection, other autoimmune disease, pregnancy or lactation. RNA transcripts gave rise to amplified TCR beta CDR3 regions. First-round RT-PCR with HTBI primers amplified the TCR CDR3 region. In TCRdb, the multiplex PCR reads were re-called with MiXCR into one record per CDR3 protein. The table records 600,000 to 700,000 distinct CDR3 sequences, just under 45% of them present only once.

Sequencing input: peripheral blood or thyroid tissue (not recorded which). The origin of this receptor is an adult man with Graves' disease, either hyperthyroidism or ophthalmopathy (not recorded which). The chain uses TRBV7-9 and TRBJ1-2; D gene unclear. DNA of the CDR3: TGTGCCAGCAGCTTCGTACAGATCTATGGCTACACCTTC. Residues: CASSFVQIYGYTF.